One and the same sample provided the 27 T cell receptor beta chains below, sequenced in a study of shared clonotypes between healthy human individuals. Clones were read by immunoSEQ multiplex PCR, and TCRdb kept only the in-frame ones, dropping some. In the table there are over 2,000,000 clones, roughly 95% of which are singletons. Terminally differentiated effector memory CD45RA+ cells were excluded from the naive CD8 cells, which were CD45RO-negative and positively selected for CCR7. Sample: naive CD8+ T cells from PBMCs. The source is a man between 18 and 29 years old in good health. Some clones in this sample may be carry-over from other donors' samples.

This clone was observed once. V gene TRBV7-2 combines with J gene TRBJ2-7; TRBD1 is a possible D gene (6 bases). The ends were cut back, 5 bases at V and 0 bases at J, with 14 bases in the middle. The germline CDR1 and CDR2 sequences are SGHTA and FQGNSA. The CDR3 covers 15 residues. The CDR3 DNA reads TGTGCCAGCAGCGGAAGACAGGATTACTCCTACGAGCAGTACTTC. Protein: CASSGRQDYSYEQYF.

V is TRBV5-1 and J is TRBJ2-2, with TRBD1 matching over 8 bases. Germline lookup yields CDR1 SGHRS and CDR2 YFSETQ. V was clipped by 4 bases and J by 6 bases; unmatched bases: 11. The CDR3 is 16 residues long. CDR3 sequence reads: CASSPDRVFAPGELFF. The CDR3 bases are TGCGCCAGCAGCCCGGACAGGGTGTTCGCCCCCGGGGAGCTGTTTTTT.

Here the CDR3 reads CAWREQGTNEAFF. In DNA form, the CDR3 reads TGTGCCTGGAGGGAACAGGGTACCAATGAAGCTTTCTTT. This chain uses TRBV30 with TRBJ1-1; a possible D gene is TRBD1 (6 bases). The CDR3 loop spans 13 amino acids. Germline loops: CDR1 GTSNPN, CDR2 SVGIG (reference sequence). The V end was cut by 3 bases, the J end by 7 bases, with 15 bases between.

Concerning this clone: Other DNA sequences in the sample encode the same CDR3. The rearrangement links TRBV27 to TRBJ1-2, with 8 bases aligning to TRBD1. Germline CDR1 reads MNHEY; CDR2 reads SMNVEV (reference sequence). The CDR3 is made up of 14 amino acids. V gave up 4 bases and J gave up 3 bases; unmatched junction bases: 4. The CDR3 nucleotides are TGTGCCAGCAGTTCCAGGGGGCTGGACTATGGCTACACCTTC. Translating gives CASSSRGLDYGYTF.

The CDR3 protein is CDALHTRGLGTEAFF. The CDR3 DNA sequence: TGTGACGCCCTGCATACCAGGGGTTTAGGAACTGAAGCTTTCTTT. The chain uses TRBV19 and TRBJ1-1; possible D gene TRBD1, 6 bases. The germline CDR1 and CDR2 sequences are LNHDA and SQIVND (reference sequence). The CDR3 is 15 amino acids.

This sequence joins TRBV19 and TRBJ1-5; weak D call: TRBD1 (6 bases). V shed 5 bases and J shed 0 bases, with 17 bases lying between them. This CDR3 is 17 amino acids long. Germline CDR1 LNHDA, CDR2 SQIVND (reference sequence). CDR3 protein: CASSPWGDTYSNQPQHF. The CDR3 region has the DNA TGTGCCAGTAGTCCTTGGGGGGACACTTATAGCAATCAGCCCCAGCATTTT.

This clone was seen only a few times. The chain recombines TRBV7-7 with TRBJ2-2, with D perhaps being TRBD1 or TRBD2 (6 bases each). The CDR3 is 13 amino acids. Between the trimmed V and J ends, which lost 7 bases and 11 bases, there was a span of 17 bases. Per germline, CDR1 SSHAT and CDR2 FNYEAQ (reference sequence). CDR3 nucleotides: TGTGCCAGCACAACTATCGCGGGACATGAGCTGTTTTTT. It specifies CASTTIAGHELFF.

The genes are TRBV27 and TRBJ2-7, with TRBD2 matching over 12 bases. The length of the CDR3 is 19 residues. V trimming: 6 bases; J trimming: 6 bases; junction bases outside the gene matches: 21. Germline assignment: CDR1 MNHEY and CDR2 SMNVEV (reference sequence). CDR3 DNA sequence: TGTGCCAGCAGCCACGGACTAGCGGGACGGGTTGGTTGGTTCCGCGAGCAGTACTTC. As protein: CASSHGLAGRVGWFREQYF.

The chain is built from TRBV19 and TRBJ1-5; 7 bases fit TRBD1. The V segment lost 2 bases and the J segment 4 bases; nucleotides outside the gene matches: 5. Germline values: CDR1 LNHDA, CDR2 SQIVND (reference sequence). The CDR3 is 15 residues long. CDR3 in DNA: TGTGCCAGTAGTATACGGGACAGCCTTAATCAGCCCCAGCATTTT. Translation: CASSIRDSLNQPQHF.

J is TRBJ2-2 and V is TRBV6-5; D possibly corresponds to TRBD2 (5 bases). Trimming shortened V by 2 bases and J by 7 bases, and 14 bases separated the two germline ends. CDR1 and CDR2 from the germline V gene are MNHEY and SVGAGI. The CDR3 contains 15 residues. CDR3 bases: TGTGCCAGCAGTTACCAGGACTCTGGGAGCGGGGAGCTGTTTTTT. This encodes CASSYQDSGSGELFF.

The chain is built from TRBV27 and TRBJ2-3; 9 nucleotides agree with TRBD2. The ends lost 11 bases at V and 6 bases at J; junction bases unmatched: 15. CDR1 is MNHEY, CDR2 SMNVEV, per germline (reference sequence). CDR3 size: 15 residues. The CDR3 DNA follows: TGTGCCTCAAATAGCGGGAGAAATGGCGAGGATACGCAGTATTTT. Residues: CASNSGRNGEDTQYF.

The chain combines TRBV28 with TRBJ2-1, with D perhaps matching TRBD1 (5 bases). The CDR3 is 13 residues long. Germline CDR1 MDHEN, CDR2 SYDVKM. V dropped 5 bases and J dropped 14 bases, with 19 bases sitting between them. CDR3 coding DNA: TGTGCCAGCAGTCCCTCTCGACAGCCAGGGAAGTTCTTC. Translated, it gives CASSPSRQPGKFF.

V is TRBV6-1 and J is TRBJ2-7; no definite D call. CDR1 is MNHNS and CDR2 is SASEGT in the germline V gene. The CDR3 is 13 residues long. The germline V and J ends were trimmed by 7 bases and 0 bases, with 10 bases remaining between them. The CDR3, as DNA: TGTGCCAGCACTCCTGTCCCCTCCTACGAGCAGTACTTC. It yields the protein CASTPVPSYEQYF.

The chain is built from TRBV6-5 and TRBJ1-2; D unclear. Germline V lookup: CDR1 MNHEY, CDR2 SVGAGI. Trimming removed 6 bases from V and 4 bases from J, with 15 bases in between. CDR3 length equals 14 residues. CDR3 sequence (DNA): TGTGCCAGCAGCTCCCAAGGACTGCCCTATGGCTACACCTTC. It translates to CASSSQGLPYGYTF.

The CDR3 coding sequence is TGTGCCAGCAGCTTAACAGGGTATGGCTACACCTTC. It encodes CASSLTGYGYTF. This rearrangement joins TRBV7-9 to TRBJ1-2, with D maybe TRBD1 (6 bases). Germline V gives CDR1 SEHNR, CDR2 FQNEAQ (reference sequence). The V end was cut by 2 bases, the J end by 5 bases, with 6 bases between. CDR3 length: 12 amino acids. The entire variable domain, with the rest obtained from reference TRBV7-9 and TRBJ1-2, is as follows: DTGVSQNPRHKITKRGQNVTFRCDPISEHNRLYWYRQTLGQGPEFLTYFQNEAQLEKSRLLSDRFSAERPKGSFSTLEIQRTEQGDSAMYLCASSLTGYGYTFGSGTRLTVV.

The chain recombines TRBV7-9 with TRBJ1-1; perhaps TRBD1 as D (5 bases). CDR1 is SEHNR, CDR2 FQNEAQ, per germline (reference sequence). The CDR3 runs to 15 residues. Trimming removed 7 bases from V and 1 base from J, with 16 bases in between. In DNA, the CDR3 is TGTGCCAGCAACCAGGAAGGGACGGAGAACACTGAAGCTTTCTTT. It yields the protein CASNQEGTENTEAFF.

CDR3 loop: CASSSRDSYGYTF. DNA of the CDR3: TGTGCCAGTAGCTCACGGGACAGCTATGGCTACACCTTC. The genes are TRBV19 and TRBJ1-2, with 7 bases aligning to TRBD1. The J segment lost 4 bases and the V segment lost 6 bases, leaving 5 bases of the junction unmatched. CDR1 LNHDA and CDR2 SQIVND come from the germline V gene (reference sequence). The CDR3 covers 13 residues.

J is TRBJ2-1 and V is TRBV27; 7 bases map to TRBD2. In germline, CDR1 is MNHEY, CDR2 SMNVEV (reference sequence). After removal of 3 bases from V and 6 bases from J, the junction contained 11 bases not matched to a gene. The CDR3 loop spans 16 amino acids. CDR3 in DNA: TGTGCCAGCAGTTTCTCCCAAGGGACTAAGGCCAATGAGCAGTTCTTC. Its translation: CASSFSQGTKANEQFF.

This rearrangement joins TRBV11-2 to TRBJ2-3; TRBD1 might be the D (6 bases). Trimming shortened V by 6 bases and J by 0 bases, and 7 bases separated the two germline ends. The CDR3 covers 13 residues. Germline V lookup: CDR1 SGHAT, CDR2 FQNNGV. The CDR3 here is CASRDRSTDTQYF. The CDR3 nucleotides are TGTGCCAGCAGGGACAGAAGCACAGATACGCAGTATTTT.

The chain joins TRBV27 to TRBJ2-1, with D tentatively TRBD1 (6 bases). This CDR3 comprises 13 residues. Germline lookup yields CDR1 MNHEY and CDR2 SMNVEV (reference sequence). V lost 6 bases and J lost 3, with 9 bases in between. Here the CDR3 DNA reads TGTGCCAGCAGGGCAGGGGTCTACAATGAGCAGTTCTTC. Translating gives CASRAGVYNEQFF.

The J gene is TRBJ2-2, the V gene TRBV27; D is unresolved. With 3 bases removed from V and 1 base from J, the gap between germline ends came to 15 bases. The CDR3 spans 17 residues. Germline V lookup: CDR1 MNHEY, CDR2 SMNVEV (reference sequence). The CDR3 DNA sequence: TGTGCCAGCAGTTTGTCAGGCTTCCGCCTGAACACCGGGGAGCTGTTTTTT. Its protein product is CASSLSGFRLNTGELFF.

The CDR3 spells CASSRPEGLAGGTDEQFF. CDR3 bases: TGTGCCAGCAGTAGACCTGAGGGACTAGCGGGAGGGACGGATGAGCAGTTCTTC. The chain uses TRBV27 and TRBJ2-1; 16 positions agree with TRBD2. CDR1 is MNHEY, CDR2 SMNVEV, per germline (reference sequence). The CDR3 sequence is 18 residues long. V was clipped by 5 bases and J by 8 bases; unmatched bases: 12.

The CDR3 coding sequence is TGTGCCAGCAGGACTAGCGGGGAAGAGACCCAGTACTTC. This translates into CASRTSGEETQYF. This chain uses TRBV6-1 with TRBJ2-5; 11 nucleotides match TRBD2. The CDR3 is 13 residues long. CDR1 is MNHNS, CDR2 SASEGT, per germline. V was clipped by 6 bases and J by 3 bases; unmatched bases: 0.

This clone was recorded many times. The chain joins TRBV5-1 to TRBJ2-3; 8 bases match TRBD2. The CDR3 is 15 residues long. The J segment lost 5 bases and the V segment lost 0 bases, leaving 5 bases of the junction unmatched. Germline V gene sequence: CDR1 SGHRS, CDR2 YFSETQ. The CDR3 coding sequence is TGCGCCAGCAGCTTGGTTGGGACTAGAGGAGATACGCAGTATTTT. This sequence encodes CASSLVGTRGDTQYF. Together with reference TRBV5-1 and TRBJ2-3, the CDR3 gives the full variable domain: KAGVTQTPRYLIKTRGQQVTLSCSPISGHRSVSWYQQTPGQGLQFLFEYFSETQRNKGNFPGRFSGRQFSNSRSEMNVSTLELGDSALYLCASSLVGTRGDTQYFGPGTRLTVL.

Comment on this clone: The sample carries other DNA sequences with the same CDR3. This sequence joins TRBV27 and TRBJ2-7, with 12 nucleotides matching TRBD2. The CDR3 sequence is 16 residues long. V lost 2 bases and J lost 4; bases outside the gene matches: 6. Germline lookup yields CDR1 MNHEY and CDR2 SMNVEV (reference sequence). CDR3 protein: CASSLVLAGGPYEQYF. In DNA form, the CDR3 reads TGTGCCAGCAGTTTAGTCCTAGCGGGAGGGCCGTACGAGCAGTACTTC.

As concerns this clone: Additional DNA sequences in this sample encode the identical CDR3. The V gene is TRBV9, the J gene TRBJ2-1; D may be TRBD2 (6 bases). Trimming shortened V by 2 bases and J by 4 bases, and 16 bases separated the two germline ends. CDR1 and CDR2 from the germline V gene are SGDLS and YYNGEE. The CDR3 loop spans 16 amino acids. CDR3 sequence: CASSVEGRGLYNEQFF. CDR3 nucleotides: TGTGCCAGCAGCGTCGAAGGGCGGGGCCTATACAATGAGCAGTTCTTC.

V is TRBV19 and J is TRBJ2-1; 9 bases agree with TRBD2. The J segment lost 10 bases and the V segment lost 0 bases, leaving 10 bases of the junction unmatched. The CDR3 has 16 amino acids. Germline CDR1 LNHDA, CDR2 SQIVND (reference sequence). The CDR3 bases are TGTGCCAGTAGTATAGATAGGACTAGCGTGTCGAGGGAGCAGTTCTTC. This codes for CASSIDRTSVSREQFF. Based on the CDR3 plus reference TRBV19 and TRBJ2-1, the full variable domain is DGGITQSPKYLFRKEGQNVTLSCEQNLNHDAMYWYRQDPGQGLRLIYYSQIVNDFQKGDIAEGYSVSREKKESFPLTVTSAQKNPTAFYLCASSIDRTSVSREQFFGPGTRLTVL.